The clone carrying this T cell receptor (beta chain) showed up many times. No antigen is known for it. Coverage ceases 3 residues before the CDR3 finishes, and the germline J gene fills in the end. The record originates from a study of T cell clonality in common variable immunodeficiency. Study outcomes and limitations: Links between repertoire features and CVID complications were heterogeneity-limited. Common variable immunodeficiency TCR beta sequences reportedly had fewer deletions and N-nucleotide insertions.

Clones were read by immunoSEQ multiplex PCR, and TCRdb kept only the in-frame ones, dropping some. The data show some 52,000 clones, with none appearing a single time. The germline gives CDR1 GTSNPN, CDR2 SVGIG (reference sequence). V was cut by 6 bases and J by 0 bases, with 12 bases left in between. The CDR3 is 14 residues long. This chain links TRBV30 with TRBJ2-1; TRBD2 might be the D (5 bases). The specimen was peripheral blood mononuclear cells. This TCR was sampled from a person aged 18-70 years in good health. The DNA read from the CDR3 is TGTGCCTGCAGACTAACAAGCTCCTACAATGAG. As protein: CACRLTSSYNE. The entire CDR3 protein reads CACRLTSSYNEQFF.